These T cell receptor beta chains were read from a single sample in a study of tumor-infiltrating lymphocytes in localized non-small cell lung cancer. Assay: immunoSEQ multiplex PCR; the TCRdb copy retains only in-frame clones and omits some. The table lists approximately 9,900 clones, 60% to 80% of them singletons. The sample comprised lung tumor tissue. These receptors all come from a human donor with non-small cell lung cancer. The conserved cysteine and the conserved F or W are not part of the CDR3 here.

v_call: TRBV11-3; j_call: TRBJ1-2; cdr3_aa: ASSLDIGGADYGYT
v_call: TRBV30; j_call: TRBJ2-3; cdr3_aa: AWSGLAGATDTQY
v_call: TRBV6-1; j_call: TRBJ1-2; cdr3_aa: ASSEGLNYGYT
v_call: TRBV2; j_call: TRBJ2-1; cdr3_aa: ASSETRNEQF
v_call: TRBV9; j_call: TRBJ1-6; cdr3_aa: ASSGSGTGKVSYNSPLH
v_call: TRBV12-5; j_call: TRBJ2-1; cdr3_aa: ASGLVLREYNEQF
v_call: TRBV7-9; j_call: TRBJ2-1; cdr3_aa: ASSQIPHEQF
v_call: TRBV11-3; j_call: TRBJ2-5; cdr3_aa: ASSPWDRGAKTQY
v_call: TRBV27; j_call: TRBJ1-6; cdr3_aa: ASSFINSPLH
v_call: TRBV11-2; j_call: TRBJ1-1; cdr3_aa: ASSLTGNTEAF
v_call: TRBV5-1; j_call: TRBJ2-7; cdr3_aa: ASSAQGLGEQY
v_call: TRBV19; j_call: TRBJ2-1; cdr3_aa: ASQLYSGAYNEQF
v_call: TRBV18; j_call: TRBJ1-4; cdr3_aa: ASSPRGATNEKLF
v_call: TRBV5-4; j_call: TRBJ2-7; cdr3_aa: ASSPEGGRAYEQY
v_call: TRBV21-1; j_call: TRBJ2-7; cdr3_aa: ARRKGLYSYEQY
v_call: TRBV11-3; j_call: TRBJ2-2; cdr3_aa: ASSDRAANTGELF
v_call: TRBV5-1; j_call: TRBJ1-1; cdr3_aa: ASSLVAGGMSEAF
v_call: TRBV4-1; j_call: TRBJ1-4; cdr3_aa: ASSLNRGPREKLF
v_call: TRBV4-1; j_call: TRBJ1-2; cdr3_aa: ASSHALREGVFYGYT
v_call: TRBV6-5; j_call: TRBJ1-2; cdr3_aa: ASSYRTGVGYT
v_call: TRBV2; j_call: TRBJ2-1; cdr3_aa: ASTLGAGGPEQF
v_call: TRBV12-5; j_call: TRBJ1-5; cdr3_aa: ASGPSMNRGGSNQPQH
v_call: TRBV9; j_call: TRBJ1-2; cdr3_aa: ASSVTQRSNYGYT
v_call: TRBV11-2; j_call: TRBJ1-2; cdr3_aa: ASSSDRATYGYT
v_call: TRBV29-1; j_call: TRBJ1-1; cdr3_aa: SVTSGTGSNEAF
v_call: TRBV10-3; j_call: TRBJ2-3; cdr3_aa: AISESAGGSIGTQY
v_call: TRBV2; j_call: TRBJ1-5; cdr3_aa: ASSVQDRGYQPQH
v_call: TRBV28; j_call: TRBJ2-7; cdr3_aa: ASSLALLAYEQY
v_call: TRBV27; j_call: TRBJ1-6; cdr3_aa: ASSLTRTGFSYNSPLH
v_call: TRBV6-6; j_call: TRBJ1-1; cdr3_aa: ASSYARGDYTEAF
v_call: TRBV6-1; j_call: TRBJ1-4; cdr3_aa: ASSEIQGASEKLF
v_call: TRBV6-1; j_call: TRBJ1-1; cdr3_aa: ASSEYGTGSEAF